Listed here are 28 T cell receptor beta chains from one sample, sequenced in a study of response to subunit inactivated influenza vaccine (dated by TCRdb to 2016 to 2019). The library was produced with RT-PCR. Sequencing took place on an Illumina HiSeq 2500. TCRdb applied fastp at Q25 and MiXCR to the public reads, then kept only in-frame beta chains. Identical CDR3 proteins give one entry, which carries the most common genes and DNA. The sample includes about 800,000 distinct CDR3 sequences, with approximately 22% observed a single time. Jointly, the top ten make up roughly a tenth of the sample. Specimen: PBMCs from blood, collected 5 to 6 days after vaccination. The receptors shown here come from a man aged 50 or older who received an inactivated influenza vaccine. Donor details come from another sample of the same person, matched by shared clones.

The gene calls are TRBV6-5 and TRBJ1-2, with D possibly being TRBD1 (6 bases). Per germline, CDR1 MNHEY and CDR2 SVGAGI. V was pared by 0 bases and J by 0 bases, with 14 bases between. CDR3 size: 17 residues. The chain's CDR3 is CASSYSIRGQANYGYTF. CDR3 coding DNA: TGTGCCAGCAGTTACTCGATACGGGGGCAAGCTAACTATGGCTACACCTTC.

This clonotype was observed a few times. CDR3 residues: CATSDLVDEQYF. The CDR3 bases are TGTGCCACCAGTGACCTGGTAGACGAGCAGTACTTC. V gene TRBV24-1 combines with J gene TRBJ2-7; D not resolved. The CDR3 runs to 12 residues. Trimming left V 4 bases short and J 5 bases short, with 8 bases between. Germline V gene data show CDR1 as KGHDR and CDR2 as SFDVKD.

This clonotype was counted between two and nine times. V and J are TRBV11-2 and TRBJ2-1; 10 positions match TRBD2. Germline trimming cut 2 bases from V and 4 bases from J; bases unmatched to any gene: 2. The CDR3 consists of 15 residues. Germline lookup yields CDR1 SGHAT and CDR2 FQNNGV. The CDR3 is CASSLLAGEYNEQFF. The DNA for the CDR3 is TGTGCCAGCAGCTTACTAGCGGGGGAGTACAATGAGCAGTTCTTC. The whole variable domain, filled in from reference TRBV11-2 and TRBJ2-1, reads EAGVAQSPRYKIIEKRQSVAFWCNPISGHATLYWYQQILGQGPKLLIQFQNNGVVDDSQLPKDRFSAERLKGVDSTLKIQPAKLEDSAVYLCASSLLAGEYNEQFFGPGTRLTVL.

This clonotype has only a few counts. V gene TRBV12-3 or TRBV12-4 combines with J gene TRBJ2-5; TRBD1 aligns across 11 bases. This CDR3 comprises 15 residues. Trimming cost V 6 bases and J 0 bases; bases outside gene matches: 3. Here the CDR3 reads CASSGDRGYQETQYF. In DNA form, the CDR3 reads TGTGCCAGCAGCGGGGACAGGGGGTACCAAGAGACCCAGTACTTC.

The chain is built from TRBV6-5 and TRBJ1-5; D is uncertain. This CDR3 is 15 amino acids long. Germline CDR1 MNHEY, CDR2 SVGAGI. V shed 2 bases and J shed 0 bases, with 8 bases lying between them. CDR3: CASSYVANSNQPQHF. The CDR3 bases are TGTGCCAGCAGTTACGTGGCTAATAGCAATCAGCCCCAGCATTTT.

This clonotype was recorded at least ten times. CDR3 protein: CASRSGTGADEQYF. CDR3 coding DNA: TGTGCCAGCCGATCCGGGACAGGGGCCGACGAGCAGTACTTC. This chain connects TRBV12-3 or TRBV12-4 to TRBJ2-7; 10 bases agree with TRBD1. CDR3 size: 14 residues. V shed 8 bases, J shed 5 bases, and the junction held 9 bases outside the gene matches.

This clonotype was recorded a few times. This rearrangement joins TRBV5-1 to TRBJ1-1; no firm D call. Germline V gene lookup returns CDR1 SGHRS and CDR2 YFSETQ. The CDR3 covers 17 residues. V was shortened by 0 bases and J by 0 bases, with 15 bases between the two germline ends. The CDR3 is CASSLGGGGFMNTEAFF. The CDR3 DNA reads as TGCGCCAGCAGCTTGGGAGGCGGCGGGTTCATGAACACTGAAGCTTTCTTT.

The genes are TRBV18 and TRBJ2-3, with TRBD2 matching over 8 bases. V lost 1 base to trimming and J lost 6 bases; unmatched junction nucleotides: 12. The germline V gene encodes CDR1 KGHSH and CDR2 LQKENI. CDR3 length equals 17 residues. In DNA form, the CDR3 reads TGTGCCAGCTCACCACTAGCGCCTAGCGGGTCAGTGGATACGCAGTATTTT. This gives the protein CASSPLAPSGSVDTQYF.

The genes are TRBV27 and TRBJ2-7, with 10 positions matching TRBD1. V gave up 0 bases and J gave up 3 bases; unmatched junction bases: 5. From germline, CDR1 is MNHEY and CDR2 SMNVEV (reference sequence). CDR3 length equals 16 residues. This CDR3 reads CASSLSSGTGVYEQYF. The CDR3 DNA follows: TGTGCCAGCAGTTTATCGTCTGGGACAGGGGTCTACGAGCAGTACTTC.

This clonotype came up many times. The chain links TRBV20-1 to TRBJ1-5; D not resolved. The V end lost 3 bases, the J end lost 1 base, and 13 bases lay between the germline ends. Germline assignment: CDR1 DFQATT and CDR2 SNEGSKA (reference sequence). The CDR3 covers 15 residues. CDR3: CSASPPAGSNQPQHF. The CDR3 DNA is TGCAGTGCTAGTCCCCCTGCGGGGAGCAATCAGCCCCAGCATTTT.

The rearrangement joins TRBV20-1 to TRBJ2-1; D tentatively fits TRBD1 or TRBD2 (5 bases each). V lost 5 bases and J 2 bases, leaving 16 bases between the germline ends. Germline CDR1 and CDR2: DFQATT and SNEGSKA (reference sequence). The CDR3 spans 15 residues. This CDR3 is CSAAGVRDPYNEQFF. The CDR3 DNA sequence: TGCAGTGCTGCTGGAGTTCGGGACCCCTACAATGAGCAGTTCTTC.

The V gene is TRBV5-1, the J gene TRBJ2-5; TRBD1 matches at 8 bases. CDR1 is SGHRS, CDR2 YFSETQ, per germline. This CDR3 spans 16 amino acids. The trim removed 4 bases at V and 5 bases at J, leaving 13 bases unmatched. The CDR3 nucleotides are TGCGCCAGCAGCGTGGGGGACAGGACCCTTGGGGAGACCCAGTACTTC. Amino acids: CASSVGDRTLGETQYF.

The chain combines TRBV20-1 with TRBJ2-1; TRBD2 matches at 16 bases. The CDR3 loop spans 17 amino acids. In germline, CDR1 is DFQATT, CDR2 SNEGSKA (reference sequence). CDR3 protein: CGTPGTSGGAAYNEQFF. The DNA for the CDR3 is TGCGGGACTCCCGGGACTAGCGGGGGGGCTGCCTACAATGAGCAGTTCTTC.

This chain links TRBV7-2 with TRBJ1-1, with D unresolved. The CDR3 is 14 residues long. Germline V CDR1 and CDR2: SGHTA, FQGNSA. Trimming took 4 bases from V and 0 from J, leaving 9 bases between them. Here the CDR3 reads CASSYHIMNTEAFF. The CDR3 coding sequence is TGTGCCAGCAGCTATCACATTATGAACACTGAAGCTTTCTTT.

This rearrangement joins TRBV12-3 or TRBV12-4 to TRBJ2-3; 8 bases align to TRBD2. V lost 6 bases, J lost 4 bases, and 9 bases stayed unmatched. The length of the CDR3 is 15 residues. CDR3 nucleotides: TGTGCCAGCAGCAAGACTAGCGTCGCCGCAGATACGCAGTATTTT. As protein: CASSKTSVAADTQYF.

This clonotype was detected only a few times. This chain uses TRBV28 with TRBJ2-5, with D hard to call. CDR3 length: 13 residues. Between the trimmed V and J ends, which lost 5 bases and 5 bases, there was a span of 12 bases. CDR1 is MDHEN and CDR2 is SYDVKM in the germline V gene. This chain's CDR3 is CASSTVVGETQYF. The CDR3 nucleotides read TGTGCCAGCAGTACTGTTGTTGGGGAGACCCAGTACTTC.

The chain joins TRBV5-1 to TRBJ2-7; 7 bases are shared with TRBD1. The CDR3 contains 15 residues. With 5 bases clipped from V and 5 bases from J, the junction kept 13 bases outside the gene matches. Germline V gene lookup returns CDR1 SGHRS and CDR2 YFSETQ. The CDR3 coding sequence is TGCGCCAGCAGGATAGTAGGGGGCGCGCCCCACGAGCAGTACTTC. This sequence encodes CASRIVGGAPHEQYF.

The rearrangement links TRBV7-2 to TRBJ1-1, with D perhaps matching TRBD1 (6 bases). The CDR3 is 13 amino acids. In germline, CDR1 is SGHTA, CDR2 FQGNSA. With 4 bases removed from V and 7 bases from J, the gap between germline ends came to 13 bases. This CDR3 is CASSSQGWDEAFF. CDR3 DNA sequence: TGTGCCAGCAGCTCCCAGGGGTGGGATGAAGCTTTCTTT.

The chain employs TRBV7-6 and TRBJ1-6, with D possibly being TRBD1 (6 bases). The CDR3 contains 16 residues. V was shortened by 0 bases and J by 7 bases, with 13 bases between the two germline ends. The germline gives CDR1 SGHVS, CDR2 FNYEAQ. CDR3 protein: CASSLAAGGRNSPLHF. The CDR3 bases are TGTGCCAGCAGCTTAGCGGCGGGGGGCAGGAATTCACCCCTCCACTTT.

In its sample, this clonotype was seen once. The chain couples TRBV11-2 to TRBJ2-1; 8 positions match TRBD1. The CDR3 loop spans 19 amino acids. Germline V gene lookup returns CDR1 SGHAT and CDR2 FQNNGV. Germline trimming cut 4 bases from V and 3 bases from J; bases unmatched to any gene: 17. CDR3 in amino acids: CASSSPWDRRGIDYNEQFF. The CDR3 DNA follows: TGTGCCAGCAGCTCCCCCTGGGACAGGAGGGGGATTGACTACAATGAGCAGTTCTTC.

The rearrangement uses TRBV4-3 and TRBJ2-5; maybe TRBD2 (6 bases). The germline V and J ends were trimmed by 3 bases and 5 bases, with 13 bases remaining between them. This CDR3 comprises 14 residues. Germline-derived CDR1 and CDR2 are LGHNA and YSLEER. CDR3 DNA sequence: TGCGCCAGCAGCCAGTACCTAGCGACCGAGACCCAGTACTTC. It is translated as CASSQYLATETQYF.

The V call is TRBV24-1, the J call TRBJ2-5; 16 bases line up with TRBD2. J gave up 5 bases and V 3 bases, and 2 bases lay outside the gene matches. There are 16 residues in the CDR3. CDR1 and CDR2 from the germline V gene are KGHDR and SFDVKD. The CDR3 spells CATSDPGLAGGETQYF. The CDR3 region has the DNA TGTGCCACCAGTGATCCGGGACTAGCGGGAGGGGAGACCCAGTACTTC.

This clonotype was seen at least ten times. V is TRBV7-8 and J is TRBJ2-1; the match to TRBD2 covers 8 bases. This CDR3 contains 16 residues. CDR1 and CDR2 from the germline V gene are SGHVS and FQNEAQ. V was clipped by 3 bases and J by 2 bases; unmatched bases: 6. The CDR3 spells CASSLFTSGAYNEQFF. CDR3 nucleotide sequence: TGTGCCAGCAGCTTGTTTACTAGCGGAGCCTACAATGAGCAGTTCTTC.

This clonotype has more than one count but fewer than ten. The J gene is TRBJ2-7, the V gene TRBV7-2; 7 nucleotides align to TRBD1. The CDR3 consists of 13 residues. J lost 7 bases, V lost 3 bases, and 6 bases had no gene match. Germline V gene data show CDR1 as SGHTA and CDR2 as FQGNSA. The CDR3 coding sequence is TGTGCCAGCAGCTTTCAGGGGGTGAGGGAGCAGTACTTC. Amino acids: CASSFQGVREQYF.

A few counts support this clonotype. The chain couples TRBV6-1 to TRBJ1-5; D remains ambiguous. There are 15 residues in the CDR3. Per the germline V gene, CDR1 is MNHNS and CDR2 is SASEGT. V shed 7 bases and J shed 0 bases, with 13 bases lying between them. Written as DNA, the CDR3 is TGTGCCAGCACCCTATCGGGTCATAGCAATCAGCCCCAGCATTTT. Protein sequence: CASTLSGHSNQPQHF.

The sample holds one count of this clonotype. This chain joins TRBV28 and TRBJ2-7, with D hard to call. The CDR3 consists of 18 residues. Germline V lookup: CDR1 MDHEN, CDR2 SYDVKM. V shed 2 bases and J shed 2 bases, with 22 bases lying between them. The CDR3 DNA reads as TGTGCCAGCAGTTTACTAGGAGCTTTTAACCCGCTGGCCTACGAGCAGTACTTC. Its translation is CASSLLGAFNPLAYEQYF. Full variable domain (missing parts from reference TRBV28 and TRBJ2-7): DVKVTQSSRYLVKRTGEKVFLECVQDMDHENMFWYRQDPGLGLRLIYFSYDVKMKEKGDIPEGYSVSREKKERFSLILESASTNQTSMYLCASSLLGAFNPLAYEQYFGPGTRLTVT.

This chain uses TRBV9 with TRBJ2-1; the match to TRBD2 covers 11 bases. Germline CDR1 reads SGDLS; CDR2 reads YYNGEE. This CDR3 has 17 amino acids. V lost 2 bases and J lost 1; bases outside the gene matches: 5. This CDR3 is CASSVIAGGPSYNEQFF. The CDR3, as DNA: TGTGCCAGCAGCGTCATAGCGGGGGGGCCTTCCTACAATGAGCAGTTCTTC. The full variable domain, rest sourced from reference TRBV9 and TRBJ2-1, is DSGVTQTPKHLITATGQRVTLRCSPRSGDLSVYWYQQSLDQGLQFLIQYYNGEERAKGNILERFSAQQFPDLHSELNLSSLELGDSALYFCASSVIAGGPSYNEQFFGPGTRLTVL.

This chain uses TRBV6-5 with TRBJ2-7; tentative D call: TRBD2 (6 bases). V was clipped by 2 bases and J by 2 bases, with 13 bases between them. The CDR3 is 15 amino acids. Germline V CDR1 and CDR2: MNHEY, SVGAGI. DNA of the CDR3: TGTGCCAGCAGTTACAATTCTCGGGGGACCTACGAGCAGTACTTC. Amino acid sequence: CASSYNSRGTYEQYF.